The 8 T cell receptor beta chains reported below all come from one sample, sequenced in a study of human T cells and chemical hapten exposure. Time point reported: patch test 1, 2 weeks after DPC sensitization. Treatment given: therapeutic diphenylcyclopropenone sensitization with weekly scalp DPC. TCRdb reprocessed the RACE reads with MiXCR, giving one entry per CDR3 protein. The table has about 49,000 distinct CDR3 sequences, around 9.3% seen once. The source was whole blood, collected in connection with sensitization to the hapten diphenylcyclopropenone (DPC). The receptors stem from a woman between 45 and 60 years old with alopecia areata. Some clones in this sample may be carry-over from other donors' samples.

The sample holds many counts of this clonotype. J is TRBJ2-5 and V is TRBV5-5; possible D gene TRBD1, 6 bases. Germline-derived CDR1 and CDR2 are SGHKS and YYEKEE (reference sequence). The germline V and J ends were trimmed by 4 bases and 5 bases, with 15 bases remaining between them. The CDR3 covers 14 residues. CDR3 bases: TGTGCCAGCAGCGCCCCACAGGGCAGTGAGACCCAGTACTTC. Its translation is CASSAPQGSETQYF. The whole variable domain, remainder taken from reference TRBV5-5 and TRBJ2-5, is DAGVTQSPTHLIKTRGQQVTLRCSPISGHKSVSWYQQVLGQGPQFIFQYYEKEERGRGNFPDRFSARQFPNYSSELNVNALLLGDSALYLCASSAPQGSETQYFGPGTRLLVL.

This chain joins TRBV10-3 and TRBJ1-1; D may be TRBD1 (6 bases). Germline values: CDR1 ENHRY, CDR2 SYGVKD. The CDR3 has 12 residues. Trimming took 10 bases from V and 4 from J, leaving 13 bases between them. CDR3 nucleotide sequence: TGTGCCACCGCGAAGGGGGGCACTGAAGCTTTCTTT. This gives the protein CATAKGGTEAFF.

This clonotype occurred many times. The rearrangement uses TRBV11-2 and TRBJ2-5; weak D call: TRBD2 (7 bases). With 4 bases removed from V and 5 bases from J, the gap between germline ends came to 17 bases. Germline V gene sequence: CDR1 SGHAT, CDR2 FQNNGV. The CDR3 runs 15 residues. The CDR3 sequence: CASSSLPGGVETQYF. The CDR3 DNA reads TGTGCCAGCAGCTCCCTACCGGGGGGCGTCGAGACCCAGTACTTC.

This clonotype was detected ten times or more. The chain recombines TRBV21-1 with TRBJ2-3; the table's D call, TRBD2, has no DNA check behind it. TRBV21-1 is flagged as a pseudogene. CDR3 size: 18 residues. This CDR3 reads CASSKSRLAGGNTDTQYF. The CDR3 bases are TGTGCCAGCAGCAAATCAAGACTAGCGGGCGGGAACACAGATACGCAGTATTTT.

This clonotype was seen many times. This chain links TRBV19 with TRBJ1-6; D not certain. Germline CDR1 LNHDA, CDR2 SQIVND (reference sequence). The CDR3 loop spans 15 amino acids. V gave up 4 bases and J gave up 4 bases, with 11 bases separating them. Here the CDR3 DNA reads TGTGCCAGTAGTAGACGAACGGGGTATAATTCACCCCTCCACTTT. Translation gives CASSRRTGYNSPLHF.

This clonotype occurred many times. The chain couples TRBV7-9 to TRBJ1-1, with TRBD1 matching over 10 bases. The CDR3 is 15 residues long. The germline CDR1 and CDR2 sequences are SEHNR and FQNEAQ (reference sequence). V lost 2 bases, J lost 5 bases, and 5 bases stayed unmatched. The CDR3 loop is CASSLMTGGGTEAFF. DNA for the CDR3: TGTGCCAGCAGCTTAATGACAGGGGGCGGAACTGAAGCTTTCTTT.

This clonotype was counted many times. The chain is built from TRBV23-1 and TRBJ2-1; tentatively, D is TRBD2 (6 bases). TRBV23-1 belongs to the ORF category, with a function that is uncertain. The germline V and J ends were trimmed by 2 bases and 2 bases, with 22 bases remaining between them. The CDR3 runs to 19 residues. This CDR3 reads CASSQTRRSARRAYNEQFF. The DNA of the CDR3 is TGCGCCAGCAGTCAAACCCGACGGTCGGCGCGGAGGGCCTACAATGAGCAGTTCTTC.

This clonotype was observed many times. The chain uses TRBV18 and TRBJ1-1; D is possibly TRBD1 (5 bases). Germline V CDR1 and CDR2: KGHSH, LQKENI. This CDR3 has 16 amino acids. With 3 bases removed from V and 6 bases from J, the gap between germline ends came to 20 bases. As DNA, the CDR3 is TGTGCCAGCTCACCCCTCCGGGGACCCTCGAGGTCTGAAGCTTTCTTT. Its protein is CASSPLRGPSRSEAFF.